The 8 T cell receptor beta chains below come from one sample, sequenced in a study of CXCR3 chemokines and chemotherapy response in bladder cancer. TCRdb passed the PCR reads through MiXCR, listing each CDR3 protein once. The table has 7,000 to 9,500 distinct CDR3 sequences, more than 20% seen once. The biological material was taken from a patient whose treatment included neoadjuvant chemotherapy. The receptors were sampled from a human donor with bladder cancer that did not respond to neoadjuvant chemotherapy.

Points on this clonotype: A read error is likely here: a far larger clone is one base away. The CDR3 spells CASCYTGPTWGGYTF. CDR3 nucleotides: TGTGCCAGCTGCTACACCGGGCCGACCTGGGGAGGCTACACCTTC. The J gene is TRBJ2-7, the V gene TRBV6-2 or TRBV6-3, with D unresolved. The J call may be faulty, since TRBJ1-2 better matches the DNA end. Germline CDR1 and CDR2: MNHEY and SVGEGT. This CDR3 spans 15 amino acids.

By frequency in the sample, this clonotype is large (0.1 to 1%). The rearrangement joins TRBV7-2 to TRBJ2-5, with D possibly TRBD2 on 5 matching bases. This CDR3 comprises 15 residues. Trimming stripped 4 bases from V and 5 bases from J, with 17 bases between. Germline V CDR1 and CDR2: SGHTA, FQGNSA. DNA of the CDR3: TGTGCCAGCAGCTCTATAGGACTCGCCAGGGAGACCCAGTACTTC. It is translated as CASSSIGLARETQYF. The full variable domain, with the rest looked up from reference TRBV7-2 and TRBJ2-5, is GAGVSQSPSNKVTEKGKDVELRCDPISGHTALYWYRQSLGQGLEFLIYFQGNSAPDKSGLPSDRFSAERTGGSVSTLTIQRTQQEDSAVYLCASSSIGLARETQYFGPGTRLLVL.

This rearrangement joins TRBV20-1 to TRBJ1-2; 7 bases are a match to TRBD1. The CDR3 spans 16 residues. Unmatched junction bases numbered 12, after V lost 0 bases and J lost 5 bases. The V gene's germline CDR1 is DFQATT and CDR2 SNEGSKA (reference sequence). The CDR3 region is CSARDHRGGAEYGYTF. DNA of the CDR3: TGCAGTGCTAGAGATCATCGAGGGGGCGCCGAATATGGCTACACCTTC.

This clonotype was observed many times. This chain joins TRBV20-1 and TRBJ2-1; TRBD2 matches 13 bases. The V and J ends lost 4 bases and 10 bases, in that order; junction bases with no gene match: 13. The length of the CDR3 is 16 residues. Germline V gene data show CDR1 as DFQATT and CDR2 as SNEGSKA (reference sequence). CDR3 DNA sequence: TGCAGTGCTACAATCCGGACTAGCGGGGGCCCTAAGGAGCAGTTCTTC. It translates to CSATIRTSGGPKEQFF.

By proportion, this clonotype is medium-sized (0.01 to 0.1%). One end of the junction varies from germline; a read error may be responsible. This chain joins TRBV28 and TRBJ1-1; no reliable D call. The CDR3 spans 11 residues. Germline-derived CDR1 and CDR2 are MDHEN and SYDVKM. The CDR3 DNA follows: TGTGCCAGCAGTGCGCCGTCCAAGGAATGGTTT. It specifies CASSAPSKEWF.

In regard to this clonotype: One junction end does not reproduce the germline sequence, and a read error may be involved. J is TRBJ2-1 and V is TRBV28, with D uncertain. This CDR3 has 11 residues. Germline assignment: CDR1 MDHEN and CDR2 SYDVKM. The CDR3 sequence is CASSVFANEQF. Written as DNA, the CDR3 is TGTGCCAGCAGTGTATTTGCGAATGAGCAGTTC.

This clonotype was observed many times. This sequence joins TRBV4-1 and TRBJ2-7; 9 nucleotides agree with TRBD1. The CDR3 spans 14 residues. In germline, CDR1 is MGHRA, CDR2 YSYEKL. V trimming: 3 bases; J trimming: 4 bases; junction bases outside the gene matches: 4. CDR3 coding DNA: TGCGCCAGCAGCCACGACAGGGGGTTTTACGAGCAGTACTTC. Translated: CASSHDRGFYEQYF.

This clonotype was seen at least ten times. This chain connects TRBV4-3 to TRBJ2-4, with 7 bases matching TRBD1. V was pared by 2 bases and J by 1 base, with 14 bases of the junction left unmatched. This CDR3 is 19 amino acids long. Germline lookup yields CDR1 LGHNA and CDR2 YSLEER. The CDR3 nucleotides read TGCGCCAGCAGCCAAACAACAACTACTCCCAGGGGGGCCAAAAACATTCAGTACTTC. This translates into CASSQTTTTPRGAKNIQYF.